The 10 T cell receptor beta chains reported below all come from one sample, sequenced in a study of cytomegalovirus exposure and HLA in healthy donors. Use of 60 Vbeta and 13 Jbeta primers characterized the PCR. Produced via immunoSEQ multiplex PCR; TCRdb's table is partial and in-frame only. The table includes roughly 180,000 clones, 80% detected once. The sequencing sample was made of PBMCs. The source of these receptors is a man aged 30 to 45 in good health and CMV-seropositive.

This clone was observed once. The chain joins TRBV11-3 to TRBJ1-1; D possibly corresponds to TRBD1 (5 bases). Germline loops: CDR1 SGHNT, CDR2 YENEEA. V was shortened by 3 bases and J by 1 base, with 12 bases between the two germline ends. The CDR3 extends over 15 amino acids. The CDR3 here is CASSFWGSANTEAFF. The CDR3 bases are TGTGCCAGCAGCTTCTGGGGCTCAGCGAACACTGAAGCTTTCTTT.

In this sample, this clone turned up a few times. Compared with germline, one end of the junction differs, possibly owing to a read error. V and J are TRBV19 and TRBJ2-7, with D possibly being TRBD2 (5 bases). CDR3 length: 13 residues. CDR1 is LNHDA and CDR2 is SQIVND in the germline V gene (reference sequence). In DNA, the CDR3 is TGTGCCAGTAGTACCGCTAGAGGGTCTGCTAGGTGCTTC. It encodes CASSTARGSARCF.

The chain is built from TRBV6-5 and TRBJ2-7, with 9 bases that match TRBD2. CDR3 length equals 15 residues. J gave up 2 bases and V 2 bases, and 4 bases lay outside the gene matches. Germline V lookup: CDR1 MNHEY, CDR2 SVGAGI. The CDR3 nucleotides read TGTGCCAGCAGTTACGTGTCTAGCGGGGCCTACGAGCAGTACTTC. Protein: CASSYVSSGAYEQYF.

V gene TRBV6-6 combines with J gene TRBJ1-5, with D possibly being TRBD1 (5 bases). The V end lost 6 bases, the J end lost 9 bases, and 21 bases lay between the germline ends. The CDR3 has 15 amino acids. In germline, CDR1 is MNHNY, CDR2 SVGAGI (reference sequence). The CDR3 DNA reads as TGTGCCAGCAGCTATGGGGCCGGCGAGGCCCGGCCCCAGCATTTT. Translation: CASSYGAGEARPQHF.

The chain links TRBV4-1 to TRBJ2-1; 11 nucleotides match TRBD2. The CDR3 length is 16 residues. Per germline, CDR1 MGHRA and CDR2 YSYEKL. The V and J ends lost 5 bases and 3 bases, in that order; junction bases with no gene match: 6. The DNA of the CDR3 is TGCGCCAGCAGCGCCCCGGGACTAGCGGTCTACAATGAGCAGTTCTTC. As protein: CASSAPGLAVYNEQFF.

The chain couples TRBV4-1 to TRBJ1-1; D gene ambiguous. Germline CDR1 reads MGHRA; CDR2 reads YSYEKL. CDR3 length: 14 residues. V was cut by 4 bases and J by 0 bases, with 9 bases left in between. The CDR3 region has the DNA TGCGCCAGCAGCCTTACGGTCTTGAACACTGAAGCTTTCTTT. It is translated as CASSLTVLNTEAFF.

V gene TRBV4-1 combines with J gene TRBJ2-7; maybe TRBD1 (6 bases). Germline assignment: CDR1 MGHRA and CDR2 YSYEKL. The CDR3 contains 15 residues. Trimming pared 0 bases from V and 3 bases from J, leaving 12 bases between. The CDR3 sequence: CASSQDTGTFYEQYF. The CDR3 nucleotides are TGCGCCAGCAGCCAAGATACAGGGACGTTCTACGAGCAGTACTTC.

This clone was counted only a few times. This sequence joins TRBV5-1 and TRBJ1-5; D perhaps matches TRBD1 (5 bases). V was shortened by 4 bases and J by 11 bases, with 25 bases between the two germline ends. Per the germline V gene, CDR1 is SGHRS and CDR2 is YFSETQ. The CDR3 sequence is 16 residues long. The CDR3, as DNA: TGCGCCAGCAGCCGGATGGGCAGGACAAAGCAATCAGCCCAGCATTTT. As protein: CASSRMGRTKQSAQHF.

The chain joins TRBV4-2 to TRBJ2-3; 7 bases fit TRBD1. The CDR3 has 17 residues. The J segment lost 3 bases and the V segment lost 2 bases, leaving 11 bases of the junction unmatched. The germline V gene has CDR1 LGHNA and CDR2 YNFKEQ. This CDR3 reads CASSQILPGQQTDTQYF. The CDR3 coding sequence is TGTGCCAGCAGCCAAATACTACCGGGACAGCAAACAGATACGCAGTATTTT.

This chain uses TRBV28 with TRBJ2-1; 10 bases are shared with TRBD2. Germline-derived CDR1 and CDR2 are MDHEN and SYDVKM. The V segment lost 5 bases and the J segment 0 bases; nucleotides outside the gene matches: 4. The CDR3 contains 16 residues. The CDR3 is CASSVSSGSSYNEQFF. The CDR3, as DNA: TGTGCCAGCAGTGTCTCTAGCGGGAGCTCCTACAATGAGCAGTTCTTC.